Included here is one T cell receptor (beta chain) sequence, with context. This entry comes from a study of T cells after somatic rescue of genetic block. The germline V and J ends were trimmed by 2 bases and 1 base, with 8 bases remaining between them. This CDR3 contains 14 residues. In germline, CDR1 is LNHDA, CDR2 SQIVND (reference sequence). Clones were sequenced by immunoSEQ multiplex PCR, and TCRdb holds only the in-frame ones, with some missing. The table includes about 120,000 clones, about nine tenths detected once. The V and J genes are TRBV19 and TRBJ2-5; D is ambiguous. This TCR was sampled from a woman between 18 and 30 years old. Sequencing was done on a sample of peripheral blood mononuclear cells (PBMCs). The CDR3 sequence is CASSIPGFQETQYF. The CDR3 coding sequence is TGTGCCAGTAGTATACCCGGCTTCCAAGAGACCCAGTACTTC.